A selection of T cell receptor beta chains follows, all from one sample in a study of T cell responses to AZD1222 COVID-19 vaccine. Clones were read by immunoSEQ multiplex PCR, and TCRdb kept only the in-frame ones, dropping some. This sample has 130,000 or so clones, with about nine tenths found just once. This sample comprised peripheral blood, obtained 28 days after the second AZD1222 dose. The receptors shown here come from an adult who received the AZD1222 COVID-19 vaccine. Both conserved end residues are part of each CDR3. A D gene is named only where the DNA matches it firmly. Not all rows give a size; the values are once, few, many and, for expanded clones, a class.

size	V	J	D	CDR3	DNA
.	TRBV30	TRBJ2-7	.	CAWSPVAYEQYF	TGTGCCTGGAGTCCCGTCGCCTACGAGCAGTACTTC
.	TRBV10-1	TRBJ1-2	.	CASRKNYGYTF	TGCGCCAGCAGGAAGAACTATGGCTACACCTTC
few	TRBV5-6	TRBJ1-2	.	CASSLGYGYTF	TGTGCCAGCAGCCTGGGATATGGCTACACCTTC
few	TRBV28	TRBJ2-7	TRBD1	CASRQGAPYEQYF	TGTGCCAGCAGACAGGGGGCACCCTACGAGCAGTACTTC
.	TRBV29-1	TRBJ2-7	.	CSVVVQGGNEQYF	TGCAGCGTTGTAGTCCAGGGGGGAAACGAGCAGTACTTC
.	TRBV7-3	TRBJ2-3	.	CASSLNRMDTQYF	TGTGCCAGCAGCTTAAACCGTATGGATACGCAGTATTTT
.	TRBV5-4	TRBJ2-7	TRBD2	CASSPDSFGTSRYEQYF	TGTGCCAGCAGCCCCGACTCCTTTGGGACTAGCAGATACGAGCAGTACTTC
.	TRBV3-1/TRBV3-2	TRBJ1-5	.	CASSHRGNQPQHF	TGTGCCAGCAGCCACAGGGGAAACCAGCCCCAGCATTTT
.	TRBV28	TRBJ2-7	TRBD2	CASSLKYLAGAQYF	TGTGCCAGCAGTTTAAAATATCTAGCGGGAGCACAGTACTTC
.	TRBV19	TRBJ1-2	.	CASSIVRNARLTYGYTF	TGTGCCAGTAGTATAGTCCGAAATGCCAGGCTTACCTATGGCTACACCTTC
.	TRBV6-2/TRBV6-3	TRBJ2-5	TRBD2	CASSRGLAGDQGETQYF	TGTGCCAGCAGCCGAGGACTAGCGGGAGACCAGGGGGAGACCCAGTACTTC
.	TRBV19	TRBJ1-6	TRBD1	CASKDRAYNSPLHF	TGTGCCAGTAAGGACAGGGCCTATAATTCACCCCTCCACTTT
.	TRBV10-3	TRBJ2-2	TRBD1	CAIREGQGRTGELFF	TGTGCCATCAGGGAGGGACAGGGGCGAACCGGGGAGCTGTTTTTT
once	TRBV4-2	TRBJ1-5	.	CASSQDFSNQPQHF	TGTGCCAGCAGCCAAGATTTTAGCAATCAGCCCCAGCATTTT
.	TRBV11-2	TRBJ2-5	.	CASRHNRIQETQYF	TGTGCCAGCAGGCACAACAGGATACAAGAGACCCAGTACTTC
.	TRBV6-6	TRBJ2-7	.	CASSLLGLSYEQYF	TGTGCCAGCAGCCTTCTGGGGCTCTCCTACGAGCAGTACTTC
once	TRBV15	TRBJ1-1	.	CATSSRGSNTEAFF	TGTGCCACCAGCTCCAGGGGTTCGAACACTGAAGCTTTCTTT
.	TRBV5-6	TRBJ1-2	.	CASSWGSGAGGYTF	TGTGCCAGCAGCTGGGGGTCGGGGGCCGGCGGCTACACCTTC
.	TRBV12-5	TRBJ2-1	TRBD2	CASASVSGRGGRYNEQFF	TGTGCTAGTGCCTCGGTTAGCGGGAGAGGTGGTCGGTACAATGAGCAGTTCTTC
.	TRBV28	TRBJ1-5	.	CASSYSQPQHF	TGTGCCAGCAGTTATTCTCAGCCCCAGCATTTT
.	TRBV5-1	TRBJ2-3	TRBD2	CASRPGTSGRWLTDTQYF	TGCGCCAGCCGCCCCGGGACTAGCGGGAGGTGGTTGACAGATACGCAGTATTTT
.	TRBV18	TRBJ1-5	.	CASSPRQSSNQPQHF	TGTGCCAGCTCACCACGCCAGAGTAGCAATCAGCCCCAGCATTTT
.	TRBV14	TRBJ1-2	.	CASSHGPTYGYTF	TGTGCCAGCAGCCACGGACCCACCTACGGCTACACCTTC
.	TRBV18	TRBJ1-6	TRBD1	CASSLGQGSSPLHF	TGTGCCAGCTCACTTGGACAGGGCAGCTCACCCCTCCACTTT
.	TRBV19	TRBJ2-1	.	CASMGLTEKLQFF	TGTGCCAGTATGGGTCTCACCGAAAAACTCCAGTTCTTC